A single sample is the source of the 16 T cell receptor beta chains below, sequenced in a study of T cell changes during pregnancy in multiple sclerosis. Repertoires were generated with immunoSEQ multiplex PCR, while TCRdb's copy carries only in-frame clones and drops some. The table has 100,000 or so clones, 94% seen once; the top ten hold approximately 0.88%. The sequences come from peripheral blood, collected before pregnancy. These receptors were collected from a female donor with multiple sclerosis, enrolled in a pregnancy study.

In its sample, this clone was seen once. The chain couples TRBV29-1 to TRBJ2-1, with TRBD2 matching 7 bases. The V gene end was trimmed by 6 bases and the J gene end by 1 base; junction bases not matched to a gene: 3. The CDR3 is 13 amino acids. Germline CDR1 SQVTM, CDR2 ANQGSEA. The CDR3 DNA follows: TGCAGCGTCACAGCGGGGTCCTACAATGAGCAGTTCTTC. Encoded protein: CSVTAGSYNEQFF.

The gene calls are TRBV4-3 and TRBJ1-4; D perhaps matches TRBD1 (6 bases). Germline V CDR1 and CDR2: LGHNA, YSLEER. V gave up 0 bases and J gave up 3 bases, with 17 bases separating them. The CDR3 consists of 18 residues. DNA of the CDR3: TGCGCCAGCAGCCAAGATAGATGGGGGGGCGGTTCTAATGAAAAACTGTTTTTT. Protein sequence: CASSQDRWGGGSNEKLFF.

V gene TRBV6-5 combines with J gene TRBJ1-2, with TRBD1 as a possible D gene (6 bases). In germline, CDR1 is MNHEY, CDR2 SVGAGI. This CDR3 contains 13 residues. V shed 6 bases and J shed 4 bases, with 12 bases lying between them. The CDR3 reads CASSGQIFYGYTF. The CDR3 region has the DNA TGTGCCAGCAGCGGACAGATTTTCTATGGCTACACCTTC.

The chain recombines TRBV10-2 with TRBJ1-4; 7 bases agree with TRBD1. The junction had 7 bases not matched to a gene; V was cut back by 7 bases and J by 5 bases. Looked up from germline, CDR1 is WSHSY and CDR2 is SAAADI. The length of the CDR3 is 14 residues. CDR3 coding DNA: TGCGCCAGCACCCTGACAGGGTTGAATGAAAAACTGTTTTTT. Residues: CASTLTGLNEKLFF.

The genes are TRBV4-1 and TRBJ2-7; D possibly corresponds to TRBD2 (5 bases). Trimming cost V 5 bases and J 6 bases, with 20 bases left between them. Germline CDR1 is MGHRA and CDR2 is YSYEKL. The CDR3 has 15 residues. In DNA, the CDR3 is TGCGCCAGCAGCAATGGGCCTAGCAATCCCACCGAGCAGTACTTC. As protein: CASSNGPSNPTEQYF.

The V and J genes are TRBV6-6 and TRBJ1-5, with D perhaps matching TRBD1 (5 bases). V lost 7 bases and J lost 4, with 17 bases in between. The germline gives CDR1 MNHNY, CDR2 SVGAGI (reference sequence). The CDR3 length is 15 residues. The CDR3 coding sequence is TGTGCCAGCACCTACCAGGCGACAGCTAATCAGCCCCAGCATTTT. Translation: CASTYQATANQPQHF.

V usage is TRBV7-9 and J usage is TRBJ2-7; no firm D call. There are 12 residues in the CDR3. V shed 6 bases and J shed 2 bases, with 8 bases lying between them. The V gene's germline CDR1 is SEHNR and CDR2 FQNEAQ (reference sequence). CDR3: CASSQNPYEQYF. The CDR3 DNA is TGTGCCAGCAGTCAAAATCCCTACGAGCAGTACTTC.

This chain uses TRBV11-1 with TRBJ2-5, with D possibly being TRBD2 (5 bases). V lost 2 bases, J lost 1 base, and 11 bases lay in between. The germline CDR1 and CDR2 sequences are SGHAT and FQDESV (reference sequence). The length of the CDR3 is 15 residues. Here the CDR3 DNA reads TGTGCCAGCAGCTTAACTTACCGGGGCCAAGAGACCCAGTACTTC. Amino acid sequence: CASSLTYRGQETQYF.

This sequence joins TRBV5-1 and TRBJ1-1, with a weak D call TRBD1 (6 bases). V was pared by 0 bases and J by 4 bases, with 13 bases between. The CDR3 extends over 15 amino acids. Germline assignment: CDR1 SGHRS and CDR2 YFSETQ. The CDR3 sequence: CASSLEAGVGTEAFF. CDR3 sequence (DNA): TGCGCCAGCAGCTTGGAAGCAGGGGTGGGCACTGAAGCTTTCTTT.

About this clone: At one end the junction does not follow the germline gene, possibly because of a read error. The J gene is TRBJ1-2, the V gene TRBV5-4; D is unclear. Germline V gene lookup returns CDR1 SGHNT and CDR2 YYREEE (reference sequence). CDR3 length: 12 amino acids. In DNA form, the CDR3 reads TGTGCCAGCAGCTCCCTGGTTGGTGGCCACACCTTC. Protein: CASSSLVGGHTF.

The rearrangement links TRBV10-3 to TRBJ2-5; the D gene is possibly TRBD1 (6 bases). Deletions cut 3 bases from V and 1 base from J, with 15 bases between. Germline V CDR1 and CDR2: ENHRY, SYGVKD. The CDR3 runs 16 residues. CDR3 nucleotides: TGTGCCATCAGTGATAGTCTGGGACACTCCCAAGAGACCCAGTACTTC. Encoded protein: CAISDSLGHSQETQYF.

CDR3 amino acids: CASSQVSREQFF. The CDR3 DNA reads as TGCGCCAGCAGCCAAGTCTCGCGCGAGCAGTTCTTC. The chain is built from TRBV4-1 and TRBJ2-1; unclear D gene. Trimming stripped 1 base from V and 10 bases from J, with 8 bases between. CDR1 MGHRA and CDR2 YSYEKL come from the germline V gene. The CDR3 extends over 12 amino acids.

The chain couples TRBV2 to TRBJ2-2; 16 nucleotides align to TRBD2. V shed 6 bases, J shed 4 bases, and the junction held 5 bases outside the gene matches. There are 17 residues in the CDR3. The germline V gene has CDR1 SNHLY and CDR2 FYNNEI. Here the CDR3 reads CASRPGLAGGGTGELFF. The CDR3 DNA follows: TGTGCCAGCAGGCCGGGACTAGCGGGAGGGGGCACCGGGGAGCTGTTTTTT.

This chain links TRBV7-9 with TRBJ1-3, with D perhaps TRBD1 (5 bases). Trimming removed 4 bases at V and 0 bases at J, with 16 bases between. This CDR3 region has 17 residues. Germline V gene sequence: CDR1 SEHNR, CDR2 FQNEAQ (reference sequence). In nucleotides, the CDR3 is TGTGCCAGCAGCTCCAGAGACAGTTTTTTCTCTGGAAACACCATATATTTT. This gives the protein CASSSRDSFFSGNTIYF.

CDR3 loop: CASSFSGLAQYEQYF. CDR3 coding DNA: TGTGCCAGCAGCTTCTCCGGACTAGCCCAATACGAGCAGTACTTC. The chain employs TRBV5-4 and TRBJ2-7; TRBD2 matches at 8 bases. Germline CDR1 and CDR2: SGHNT and YYREEE (reference sequence). CDR3 length: 15 residues. The ends lost 2 bases at V and 4 bases at J; junction bases unmatched: 8.

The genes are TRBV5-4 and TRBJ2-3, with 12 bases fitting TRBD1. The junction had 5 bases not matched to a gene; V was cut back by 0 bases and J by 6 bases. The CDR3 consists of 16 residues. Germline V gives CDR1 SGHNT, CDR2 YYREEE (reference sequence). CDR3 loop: CASSLGTGQGADTQYF. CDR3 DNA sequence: TGTGCCAGCAGCTTGGGGACGGGACAGGGGGCCGATACGCAGTATTTT. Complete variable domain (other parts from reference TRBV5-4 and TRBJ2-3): ETGVTQSPTHLIKTRGQQVTLRCSSQSGHNTVSWYQQALGQGPQFIFQYYREEENGRGNFPPRFSGLQFPNYSSELNVNALELDDSALYLCASSLGTGQGADTQYFGPGTRLTVL.